This passage covers 8 T cell receptor beta chains from one sample sequenced in a study of identical twins. TCRdb passed the 5' RACE reads through MiXCR, listing each CDR3 protein once. The sample records about 530,000 distinct CDR3 sequences, 15% being singletons. These same data were also listed under a study on yellow fever vaccine responses in identical twins.

The sequenced sample was CD4+ T cells sorted from blood. These TCRs come from a woman aged 18-35 years in good health.

This chain joins TRBV7-2 and TRBJ2-5, with D unclear. V lost 1 base to trimming and J lost 5 bases, with 8 bases between them. The CDR3 runs 13 residues. The germline V gene encodes CDR1 SGHTA and CDR2 FQGNSA. This chain's CDR3 is CASSLVFAETQYF. In DNA, the CDR3 is TGTGCCAGCAGCTTAGTTTTCGCCGAGACCCAGTACTTC.

This clonotype was observed a few times. The V and J genes are TRBV7-2 and TRBJ1-5; D ambiguous. V was cut by 1 base and J by 3 bases, with 13 bases left in between. Per the germline V gene, CDR1 is SGHTA and CDR2 is FQGNSA. The CDR3 is 16 amino acids. CDR3: CASSLVSLGSNQPQHF. The CDR3 nucleotides read TGTGCCAGCAGCTTAGTTTCCTTAGGGTCCAATCAGCCCCAGCATTTT.

This clonotype has more than one count but fewer than ten. The chain links TRBV2 to TRBJ2-4, with D possibly TRBD2 on 6 matching bases. V was pared by 8 bases and J by 1 base, with 21 bases between. The CDR3 sequence is 17 residues long. Germline V gives CDR1 SNHLY, CDR2 FYNNEI. The CDR3, as DNA: TGTGCCAGCGCGTCCCATGCCAGGGCGGGGGCCAAAAACATTCAGTACTTC. Its protein product is CASASHARAGAKNIQYF.

This clonotype was seen more than once but under ten times. The V and J genes are TRBV5-1 and TRBJ2-7, with a possible D match to TRBD2 (6 bases). With 6 bases removed from V and 4 bases from J, the gap between germline ends came to 14 bases. Germline V CDR1 and CDR2: SGHRS, YFSETQ. This CDR3 is built from 13 residues. The CDR3 region has the DNA TGCGCCAGCAAGATGGGGGGTGGATACGAGCAGTACTTC. It yields the protein CASKMGGGYEQYF.

This clonotype was recorded at least ten times. The rearrangement uses TRBV12-3 or TRBV12-4 and TRBJ2-2; D tentatively reads TRBD1 or TRBD2 (5 bases each). The CDR3 spans 16 residues. V was pared by 4 bases and J by 0 bases, with 12 bases between. The CDR3 protein is CASSSRQRANTGELFF. The DNA for the CDR3 is TGTGCCAGCAGTTCCCGACAGAGGGCGAACACCGGGGAGCTGTTTTTT.

This chain connects TRBV5-1 to TRBJ2-2; 9 bases are a match to TRBD2. The V and J ends lost 4 bases and 8 bases, in that order; junction bases with no gene match: 6. Germline V lookup: CDR1 SGHRS, CDR2 YFSETQ. This CDR3 contains 14 residues. The CDR3 sequence: CASSLWTSVGELFF. CDR3 coding DNA: TGCGCCAGCAGCCTATGGACTAGCGTTGGGGAGCTGTTTTTT.

This clonotype has only a few counts. V gene TRBV3-1 combines with J gene TRBJ2-3; D call uncertain. Looked up from germline, CDR1 is LGHDT and CDR2 is YNNKEL (reference sequence). CDR3 size: 15 residues. Trimming removed 0 bases at V and 0 bases at J, with 7 bases between. CDR3 bases: TGTGCCAGCAGCCAAGATACGCGAAGCACAGATACGCAGTATTTT. It encodes CASSQDTRSTDTQYF.

The genes are TRBV7-9 and TRBJ2-7, with 8 bases lining up with TRBD1. The CDR3 runs 15 residues. Germline V CDR1 and CDR2: SEHNR, FQNEAQ (reference sequence). Germline trimming cut 4 bases from V and 0 bases from J; bases unmatched to any gene: 5. The CDR3 DNA is TGTGCCAGCAGCTCCCCCGGGACAGGCTCCTACGAGCAGTACTTC. Translation gives CASSSPGTGSYEQYF. Variable domain in full (rest from reference TRBV7-9 and TRBJ2-7): DTGVSQNPRHKITKRGQNVTFRCDPISEHNRLYWYRQTLGQGPEFLTYFQNEAQLEKSRLLSDRFSAERPKGSFSTLEIQRTEQGDSAMYLCASSSPGTGSYEQYFGPGTRLTVT.